These T cell receptor beta chains were read from a single sample in a study of identical twins. TCRdb redid the calling of the 5' RACE reads with MiXCR, one entry per CDR3 protein. This table holds 510,000 or so distinct CDR3 sequences, about 15% found once. The data also belong to a second study, concerning yellow fever vaccine responses in identical twins.

What was sequenced was CD4+ T cells sorted from blood. These receptors all stem from a woman aged 18-30 years in good health. The CDR3 runs from the conserved cysteine through the conserved F or W. Each record gives: J gene, V gene, D gene, clone size, CDR3 DNA, CDR3 protein. D genes are given only for firm matches. A clone size is listed for some rows: how often the clone was seen (once, few, many), or a class if it is expanded.

J gene: TRBJ2-3
V gene: TRBV28
D gene: -
clone size: few
CDR3 DNA: TGTGCCAGCTCGTCTATGGGGTCCACAGATACGCAGTATTTT
CDR3 protein: CASSSMGSTDTQYF

J gene: TRBJ2-1
V gene: TRBV28
D gene: -
clone size: -
CDR3 DNA: TGTGCCAGCAGCCATGGGGGGAGTCCCATATACAATGAGCAGTTCTTC
CDR3 protein: CASSHGGSPIYNEQFF

J gene: TRBJ2-1
V gene: TRBV6-2/TRBV6-3
D gene: -
clone size: few
CDR3 DNA: TGTGCCAGCAGCGGACGAAGGACAACCCAGAAGATCTACAATGAGCAGTTCTTC
CDR3 protein: CASSGRRTTQKIYNEQFF

J gene: TRBJ2-1
V gene: TRBV4-1
D gene: TRBD2
clone size: few
CDR3 DNA: TGCGCCAGCAGGTCAACTAGCGGGAGAAGGGGCAATGAGCAGTTCTTC
CDR3 protein: CASRSTSGRRGNEQFF

J gene: TRBJ2-4
V gene: TRBV12-3/TRBV12-4
D gene: -
clone size: few
CDR3 DNA: TGTGCCAGCAGTTTCGGGGAAGCCAAAAACATTCAGTACTTC
CDR3 protein: CASSFGEAKNIQYF

J gene: TRBJ2-2
V gene: TRBV28
D gene: -
clone size: few
CDR3 DNA: TGTGCCAGCAGTCGCCCGGCCGGGGAGCTGTTTTTT
CDR3 protein: CASSRPAGELFF

J gene: TRBJ2-1
V gene: TRBV28
D gene: TRBD2
clone size: few
CDR3 DNA: TGTGCCAGCAGTTTACCCGGGACTAGCTCCTACAATGAGCAGTTCTTC
CDR3 protein: CASSLPGTSSYNEQFF

J gene: TRBJ1-1
V gene: TRBV6-5
D gene: TRBD1
clone size: -
CDR3 DNA: TGTGCCAGCAGTTACTCGAGGGACAGGGGTTTTGACACTGAAGCTTTCTTT
CDR3 protein: CASSYSRDRGFDTEAFF

J gene: TRBJ2-1
V gene: TRBV7-6
D gene: -
clone size: -
CDR3 DNA: TGTGCCAGCAGTTACCAAGCCTCCTACAATGAGCAGTTCTTC
CDR3 protein: CASSYQASYNEQFF

J gene: TRBJ2-2
V gene: TRBV7-8
D gene: TRBD2
clone size: many
CDR3 DNA: TGTGCCAGCAGCTTAGCGGGTTGGCTAGCGGGGTACACCGGGGAGCTGTTTTTT
CDR3 protein: CASSLAGWLAGYTGELFF

J gene: TRBJ2-7
V gene: TRBV20-1
D gene: TRBD2
clone size: -
CDR3 DNA: TGCAGTGCTAGAGATCGGGGACTAGCGGCGTCACGGGGTGAGCAGTACTTC
CDR3 protein: CSARDRGLAASRGEQYF

J gene: TRBJ2-2
V gene: TRBV10-1
D gene: -
clone size: -
CDR3 DNA: TGCGCCAGCAGTCCGTCTAGGCACGGCGGGGAGCTGTTTTTT
CDR3 protein: CASSPSRHGGELFF

J gene: TRBJ2-2
V gene: TRBV3-1
D gene: TRBD2
clone size: -
CDR3 DNA: TGTGCCAGCAGCCAAGTCGGGACTAGCCGGACCGGGGAGCTGTTTTTT
CDR3 protein: CASSQVGTSRTGELFF

J gene: TRBJ2-7
V gene: TRBV12-3/TRBV12-4
D gene: -
clone size: -
CDR3 DNA: TGTGCCAGCAGTCCCGAGGGAGGGGGGCCCTACGAGCAGTACTTC
CDR3 protein: CASSPEGGGPYEQYF

J gene: TRBJ2-7
V gene: TRBV15
D gene: -
clone size: -
CDR3 DNA: TGTGCCACCAGCAAAGGGGGCGGGAAAGCCTACGAGCAGTACTTC
CDR3 protein: CATSKGGGKAYEQYF

J gene: TRBJ1-2
V gene: TRBV5-1
D gene: -
clone size: -
CDR3 DNA: TGCGCCAGCAGCTTAGTACCGGACTTCCCTTCCGATGGCTACACCTTC
CDR3 protein: CASSLVPDFPSDGYTF

J gene: TRBJ2-4
V gene: TRBV28
D gene: -
clone size: few
CDR3 DNA: TGTGCCAGCAGTTTTGGGGTAGTGGGGCTAAACATTCAGTACTTC
CDR3 protein: CASSFGVVGLNIQYF

J gene: TRBJ1-1
V gene: TRBV29-1
D gene: -
clone size: -
CDR3 DNA: TGCAGCGTTGAAGCTGACAGGTTAAACACTGAAGCTTTCTTT
CDR3 protein: CSVEADRLNTEAFF

J gene: TRBJ2-7
V gene: TRBV10-3
D gene: TRBD1
clone size: few
CDR3 DNA: TGTGCCATCAGGGCCGGGACAGGCTCCTACGAGCAGTACTTC
CDR3 protein: CAIRAGTGSYEQYF

J gene: TRBJ1-6
V gene: TRBV2
D gene: TRBD1
clone size: few
CDR3 DNA: TGTGCCAGCAGACCGACAGGGTTTATGTCACCCCTCCACTTT
CDR3 protein: CASRPTGFMSPLHF

J gene: TRBJ2-1
V gene: TRBV4-1
D gene: -
clone size: few
CDR3 DNA: TGCGCCAGCAGCCAAGAGGGACTCGCAGCGAATGAGCAGTTCTTC
CDR3 protein: CASSQEGLAANEQFF

J gene: TRBJ2-2
V gene: TRBV24-1
D gene: TRBD2
clone size: few
CDR3 DNA: TGTGCCACCAGTGATTTGCCATTCCTCGGACTAGCGAACACCGGGGAGCTGTTTTTT
CDR3 protein: CATSDLPFLGLANTGELFF

J gene: TRBJ1-6
V gene: TRBV7-9
D gene: TRBD1
clone size: few
CDR3 DNA: TGTGCCAGCAGCTCGGACAGGGTCCAGCTGGATTCACCCCTCCACTTT
CDR3 protein: CASSSDRVQLDSPLHF